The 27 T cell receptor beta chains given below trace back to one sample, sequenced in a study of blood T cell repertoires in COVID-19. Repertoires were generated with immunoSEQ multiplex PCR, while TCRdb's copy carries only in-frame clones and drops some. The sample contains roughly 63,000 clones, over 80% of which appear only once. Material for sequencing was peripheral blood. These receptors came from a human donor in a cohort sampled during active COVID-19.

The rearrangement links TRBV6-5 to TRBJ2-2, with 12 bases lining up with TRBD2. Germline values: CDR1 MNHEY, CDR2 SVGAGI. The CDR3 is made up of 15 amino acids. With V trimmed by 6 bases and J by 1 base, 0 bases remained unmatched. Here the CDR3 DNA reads TGTGCCAGCAGGGGACTAGCGGGGAACACCGGGGAGCTGTTTTTT. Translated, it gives CASRGLAGNTGELFF.

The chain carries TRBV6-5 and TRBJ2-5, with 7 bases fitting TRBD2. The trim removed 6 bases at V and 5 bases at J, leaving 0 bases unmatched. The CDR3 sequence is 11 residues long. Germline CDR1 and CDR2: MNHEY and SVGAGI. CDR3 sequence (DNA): TGTGCCAGCAGGGGAGGGGAGACCCAGTACTTC. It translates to CASRGGETQYF.

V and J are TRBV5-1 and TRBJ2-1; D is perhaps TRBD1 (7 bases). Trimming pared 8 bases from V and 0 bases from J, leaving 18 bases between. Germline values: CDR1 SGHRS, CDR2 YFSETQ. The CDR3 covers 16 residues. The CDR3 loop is CASGPGGSGSYNEQFF. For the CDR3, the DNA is TGCGCCAGTGGACCAGGGGGGTCAGGCTCCTACAATGAGCAGTTCTTC.

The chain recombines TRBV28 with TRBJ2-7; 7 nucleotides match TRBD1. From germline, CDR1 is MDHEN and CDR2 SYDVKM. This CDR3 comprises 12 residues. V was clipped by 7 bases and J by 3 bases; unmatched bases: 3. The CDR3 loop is CASTTGVYEQYF. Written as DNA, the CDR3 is TGTGCCAGCACTACAGGGGTCTACGAGCAGTACTTC. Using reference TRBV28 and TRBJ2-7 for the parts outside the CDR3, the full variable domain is DVKVTQSSRYLVKRTGEKVFLECVQDMDHENMFWYRQDPGLGLRLIYFSYDVKMKEKGDIPEGYSVSREKKERFSLILESASTNQTSMYLCASTTGVYEQYFGPGTRLTVT.

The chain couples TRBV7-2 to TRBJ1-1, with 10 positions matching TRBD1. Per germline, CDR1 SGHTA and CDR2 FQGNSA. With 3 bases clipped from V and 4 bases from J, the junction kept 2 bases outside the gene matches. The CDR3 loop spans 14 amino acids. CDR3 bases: TGTGCCAGCAGCTTGGGACAGGGGCGCACTGAAGCTTTCTTT. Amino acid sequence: CASSLGQGRTEAFF.

In nucleotides, the CDR3 is TGTGCCAGCAGCCAAGACTCCCCAGGTATGAACACTGAAGCTTTCTTT. Translated, it gives CASSQDSPGMNTEAFF. The gene calls are TRBV4-2 and TRBJ1-1; D is uncertain. Germline CDR1 and CDR2: LGHNA and YNFKEQ. The CDR3 is 16 residues long. V was clipped by 0 bases and J by 0 bases, with 11 bases between them.

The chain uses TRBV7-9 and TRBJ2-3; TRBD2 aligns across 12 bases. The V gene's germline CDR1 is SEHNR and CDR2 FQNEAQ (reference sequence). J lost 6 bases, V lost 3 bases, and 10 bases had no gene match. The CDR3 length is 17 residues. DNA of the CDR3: TGTGCCAGCAGCTTGACTAGCGGGAGCCGAGATCCGGATACGCAGTATTTT. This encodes CASSLTSGSRDPDTQYF. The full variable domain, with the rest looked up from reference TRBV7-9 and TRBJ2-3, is DTGVSQNPRHKITKRGQNVTFRCDPISEHNRLYWYRQTLGQGPEFLTYFQNEAQLEKSRLLSDRFSAERPKGSFSTLEIQRTEQGDSAMYLCASSLTSGSRDPDTQYFGPGTRLTVL.

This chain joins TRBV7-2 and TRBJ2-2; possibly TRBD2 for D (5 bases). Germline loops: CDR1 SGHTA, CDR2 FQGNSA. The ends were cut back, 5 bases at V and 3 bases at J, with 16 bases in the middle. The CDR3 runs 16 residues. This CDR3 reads CASSLAAGRDTGELFF. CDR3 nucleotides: TGTGCCAGCAGCCTGGCGGCCGGGCGGGACACCGGGGAGCTGTTTTTT.

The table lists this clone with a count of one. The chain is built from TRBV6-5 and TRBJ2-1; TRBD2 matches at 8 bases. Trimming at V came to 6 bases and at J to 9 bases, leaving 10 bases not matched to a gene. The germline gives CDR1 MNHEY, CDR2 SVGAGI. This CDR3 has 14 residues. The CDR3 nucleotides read TGTGCCAGCAGGGACGGCGGGGGGCACGGTGAGCAGTTCTTC. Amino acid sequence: CASRDGGGHGEQFF.

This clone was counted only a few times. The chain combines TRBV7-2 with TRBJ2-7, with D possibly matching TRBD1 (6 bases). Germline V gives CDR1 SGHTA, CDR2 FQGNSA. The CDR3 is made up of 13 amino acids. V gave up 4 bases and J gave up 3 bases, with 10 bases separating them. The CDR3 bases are TGTGCCAGCAGCTCCCAGGGGCGCTACGAGCAGTACTTC. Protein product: CASSSQGRYEQYF.

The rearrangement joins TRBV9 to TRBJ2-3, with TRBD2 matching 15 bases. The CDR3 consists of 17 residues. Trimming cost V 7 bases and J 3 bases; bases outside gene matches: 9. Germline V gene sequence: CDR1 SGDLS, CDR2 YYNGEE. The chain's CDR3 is CASDAGLAGGHTDTQYF. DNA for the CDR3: TGTGCCAGCGACGCCGGACTAGCGGGGGGGCATACAGATACGCAGTATTTT.

This chain's CDR3 is CASSQDIQGETDTQYF. Here the CDR3 DNA reads TGTGCCAGCAGCCAAGATATACAGGGTGAAACAGATACGCAGTATTTT. This sequence joins TRBV4-2 and TRBJ2-3; D is possibly TRBD1 (6 bases). CDR1 LGHNA and CDR2 YNFKEQ come from the germline V gene. The V end was cut by 0 bases, the J end by 3 bases, with 13 bases between. CDR3 length: 16 amino acids.

DNA of the CDR3: TGTGCCACCAGTGAGACTCAGGGAGGTAATCAGCCCCAGCATTTT. It yields the protein CATSETQGGNQPQHF. The chain uses TRBV24-1 and TRBJ1-5, with a possible D match to TRBD1 (5 bases). Trimming removed 4 bases at V and 4 bases at J, with 13 bases between. The CDR3 is 15 residues long. From germline, CDR1 is KGHDR and CDR2 SFDVKD.

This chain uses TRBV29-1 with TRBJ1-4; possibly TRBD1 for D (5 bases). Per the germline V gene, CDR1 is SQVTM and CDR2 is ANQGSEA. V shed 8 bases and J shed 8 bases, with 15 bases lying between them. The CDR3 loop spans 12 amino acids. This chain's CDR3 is CSTGDPVEKLFF. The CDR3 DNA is TGCAGCACAGGAGACCCCGTCGAAAAACTGTTTTTT.

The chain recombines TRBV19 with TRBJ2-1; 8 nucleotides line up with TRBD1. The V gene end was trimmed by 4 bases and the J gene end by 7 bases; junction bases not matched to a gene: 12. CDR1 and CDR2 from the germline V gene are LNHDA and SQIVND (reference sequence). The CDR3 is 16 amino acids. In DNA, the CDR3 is TGTGCCAGTAGTACCCTCCAGGGGGCGTCGGTTAATGAGCAGTTCTTC. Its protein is CASSTLQGASVNEQFF.

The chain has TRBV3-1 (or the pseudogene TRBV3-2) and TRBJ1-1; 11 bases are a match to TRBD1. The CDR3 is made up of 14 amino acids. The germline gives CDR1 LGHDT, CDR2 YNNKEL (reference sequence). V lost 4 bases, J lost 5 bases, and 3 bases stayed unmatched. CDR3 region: CASSRRDRGTEAFF. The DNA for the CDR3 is TGTGCCAGCAGCCGCCGGGACAGGGGGACTGAAGCTTTCTTT.

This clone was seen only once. In DNA form, the CDR3 reads TGTGCCAGCAGCTTGTACTCCTACGAGCAGTACTTC. This encodes CASSLYSYEQYF. The rearrangement links TRBV5-6 to TRBJ2-7; no firm D call. V was shortened by 1 base and J by 0 bases, with 2 bases between the two germline ends. CDR3 length: 12 residues. CDR1 is SGHDT, CDR2 YYEEEE, per germline.

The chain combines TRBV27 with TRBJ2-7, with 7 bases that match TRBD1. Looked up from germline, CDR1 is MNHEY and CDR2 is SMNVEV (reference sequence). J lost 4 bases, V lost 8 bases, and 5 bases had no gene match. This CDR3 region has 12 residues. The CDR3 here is CASGETGYEQYF. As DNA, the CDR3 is TGTGCCAGCGGAGAGACAGGGTACGAGCAGTACTTC.

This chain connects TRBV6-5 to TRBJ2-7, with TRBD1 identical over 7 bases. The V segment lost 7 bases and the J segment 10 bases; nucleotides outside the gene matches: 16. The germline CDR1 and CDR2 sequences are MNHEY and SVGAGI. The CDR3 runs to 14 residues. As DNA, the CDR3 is TGTGCCAGCACCACTTTGGACAGGAATTCGGATCAGTACTTC. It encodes CASTTLDRNSDQYF.

Written as DNA, the CDR3 is TGTGCCAGCAGCTTACAAGGGACAAATTCACCCCTCCACTTT. Protein product: CASSLQGTNSPLHF. J is TRBJ1-6 and V is TRBV14, with D tentatively TRBD1 (6 bases). Per the germline V gene, CDR1 is SGHDN and CDR2 is FVKESK. Trimming pared 5 bases from V and 7 bases from J, leaving 12 bases between. The CDR3 spans 14 residues.

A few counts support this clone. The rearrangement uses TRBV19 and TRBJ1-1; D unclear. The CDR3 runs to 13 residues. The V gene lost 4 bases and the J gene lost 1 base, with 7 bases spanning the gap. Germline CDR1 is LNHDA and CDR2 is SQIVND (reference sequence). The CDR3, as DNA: TGTGCCAGTAGTAGGTGGCAGAACACTGAAGCTTTCTTT. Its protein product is CASSRWQNTEAFF.

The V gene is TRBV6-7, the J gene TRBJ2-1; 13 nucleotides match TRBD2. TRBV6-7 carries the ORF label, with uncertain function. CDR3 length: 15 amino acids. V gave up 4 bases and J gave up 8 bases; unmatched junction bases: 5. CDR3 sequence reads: CASSFGLAGDHEQFF. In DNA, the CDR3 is TGTGCCAGCAGTTTCGGACTAGCGGGAGACCATGAGCAGTTCTTC.

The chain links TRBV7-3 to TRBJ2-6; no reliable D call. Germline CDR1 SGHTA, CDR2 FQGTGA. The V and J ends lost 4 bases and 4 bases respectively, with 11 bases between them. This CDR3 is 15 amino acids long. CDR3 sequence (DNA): TGTGCCAGCAGCTCCCTGTTTGGCGGGGCCAACGTCCTGACTTTC. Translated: CASSSLFGGANVLTF.

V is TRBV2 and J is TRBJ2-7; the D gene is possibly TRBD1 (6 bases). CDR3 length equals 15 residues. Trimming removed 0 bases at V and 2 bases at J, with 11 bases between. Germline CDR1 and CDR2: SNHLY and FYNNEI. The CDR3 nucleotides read TGTGCCAGCAGTGAAGCGCTTCAGGGGCCCTACGAGCAGTACTTC. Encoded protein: CASSEALQGPYEQYF.

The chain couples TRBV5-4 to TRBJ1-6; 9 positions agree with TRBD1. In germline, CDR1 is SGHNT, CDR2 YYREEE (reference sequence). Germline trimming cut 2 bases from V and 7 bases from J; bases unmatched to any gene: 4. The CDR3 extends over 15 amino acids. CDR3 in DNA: TGTGCCAGCAGCTTCTACAGGGGGCAGAATTCACCCCTCCACTTT. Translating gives CASSFYRGQNSPLHF.

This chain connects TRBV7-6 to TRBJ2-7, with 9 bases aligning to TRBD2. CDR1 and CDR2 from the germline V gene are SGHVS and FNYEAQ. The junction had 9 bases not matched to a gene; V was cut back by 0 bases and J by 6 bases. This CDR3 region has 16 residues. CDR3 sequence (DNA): TGTGCCAGCAGCTTAGCCTCGGGACTAGCATCGGGCGAGCAGTACTTC. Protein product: CASSLASGLASGEQYF.

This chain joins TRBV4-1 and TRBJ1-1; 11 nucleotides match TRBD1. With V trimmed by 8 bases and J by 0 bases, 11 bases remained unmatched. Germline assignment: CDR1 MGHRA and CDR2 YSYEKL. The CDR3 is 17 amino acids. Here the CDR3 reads CASLPGQGGPMNTEAFF. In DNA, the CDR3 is TGCGCCAGCCTACCGGGACAGGGGGGACCGATGAACACTGAAGCTTTCTTT.